This T cell receptor beta chain was identified during a study of regulatory T cells in long-lasting Graves disease. Specified time point: persistent/refractory GD, antithyroid drugs over 5 years with positive TRAb. The authors made the TCR library using RNA they extracted from PBMCs. Doctors identified Graves' disease using the American Thyroid Association guidelines. This clonotype was picked up many times. The authors built TCR beta libraries using iRepertoire HTBI primers and Arm-PCR of CDR3 regions. TCRdb re-called the multiplex PCR reads through MiXCR, storing one row per CDR3 protein. The sample carries nearly 350,000 distinct CDR3 sequences, roughly a fifth recorded once. Germline lookup yields CDR1 KGHSH and CDR2 LQKENI. This CDR3 is 15 amino acids long. J was trimmed by 7 bases and V by 5 bases; bases with no gene match: 14.

V and J are TRBV18 and TRBJ2-7; 7 bases align to TRBD1. The specimen comprised peripheral blood mononuclear cells (PBMCs), sampled when the disease was refractory, from a patient treated with antithyroid drugs. The source of this sequence is a female donor with Graves disease. The CDR3 nucleotides read TGTGCCAGCTCAACAAACGTGGACAGGTCCGGGGAGCAGTACTTC. This sequence encodes CASSTNVDRSGEQYF. The full variable domain, its missing parts supplied by reference TRBV18 and TRBJ2-7, is NAGVMQNPRHLVRRRGQEARLRCSPMKGHSHVYWYRQLPEEGLKFMVYLQKENIIDESGMPKERFSAEFPKEGPSILRIQQVVRGDSAAYFCASSTNVDRSGEQYFGPGTRLTVT.